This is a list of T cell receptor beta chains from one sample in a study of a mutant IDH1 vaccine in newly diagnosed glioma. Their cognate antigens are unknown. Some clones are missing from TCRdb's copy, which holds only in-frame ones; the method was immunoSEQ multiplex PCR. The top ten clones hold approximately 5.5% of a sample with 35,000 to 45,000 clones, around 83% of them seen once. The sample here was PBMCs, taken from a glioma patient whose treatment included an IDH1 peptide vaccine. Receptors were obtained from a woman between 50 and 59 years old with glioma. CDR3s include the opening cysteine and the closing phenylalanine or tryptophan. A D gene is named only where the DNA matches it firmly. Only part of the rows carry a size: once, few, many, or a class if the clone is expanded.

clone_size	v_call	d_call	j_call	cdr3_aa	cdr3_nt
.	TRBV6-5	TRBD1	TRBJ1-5	CASGTGWDQPQHF	TGTGCCAGCGGGACAGGCTGGGATCAGCCCCAGCATTTT
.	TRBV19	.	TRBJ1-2	CASSPADTNYGYTF	TGTGCCAGTAGTCCGGCAGACACTAACTATGGCTACACCTTC
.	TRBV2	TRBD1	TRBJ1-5	CASGTVGQPQHF	TGTGCCAGCGGGACAGTAGGTCAGCCCCAGCATTTT
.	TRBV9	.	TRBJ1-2	CASSVTGTYGYTF	TGTGCCAGCAGCGTAACAGGGACCTATGGCTACACCTTC
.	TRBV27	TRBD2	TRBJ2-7	CASSRLAGASSYEQYF	TGTGCCAGCAGCAGACTAGCGGGGGCCTCCTCCTACGAGCAGTACTTC
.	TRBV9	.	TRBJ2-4	CASSVGEGAKNIQYF	TGTGCCAGCAGCGTAGGAGAGGGGGCCAAAAACATTCAGTACTTC
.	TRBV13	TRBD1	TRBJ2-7	CASSDRDRSYEQYF	TGTGCCAGCTCTGACAGGGATCGCTCCTACGAGCAGTACTTC
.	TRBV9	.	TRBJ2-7	CASSVGSPGVQYF	TGTGCCAGCAGTGTAGGCTCCCCGGGCGTGCAGTACTTC
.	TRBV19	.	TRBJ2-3	CASSMQAGMNTQYF	TGTGCCAGTAGTATGCAGGCAGGGATGAATACGCAGTATTTT
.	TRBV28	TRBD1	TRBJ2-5	CASSLTTGGNQETQYF	TGTGCCAGCAGTTTGACAACAGGGGGCAACCAAGAGACCCAGTACTTC
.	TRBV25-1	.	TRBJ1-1	CASSGHTGTEAFF	TGTGCCAGCAGCGGACACACGGGCACTGAAGCTTTCTTT
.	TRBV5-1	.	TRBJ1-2	CASSWVGQGNGYTF	TGCGCCAGCAGCTGGGTAGGGCAGGGAAATGGCTACACCTTC
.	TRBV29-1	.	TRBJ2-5	CSVEDSRARQETQYF	TGCAGCGTTGAAGACTCTCGGGCCAGGCAAGAGACCCAGTACTTC
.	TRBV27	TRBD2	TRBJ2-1	CASRLTSGEGNEQFF	TGTGCCAGCAGGTTAACTAGCGGGGAGGGTAATGAGCAGTTCTTC
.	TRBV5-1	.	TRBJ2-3	CASSGRGDITDTQYF	TGCGCCAGCAGCGGCCGGGGGGACATCACAGATACGCAGTATTTT
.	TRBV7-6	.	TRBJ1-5	CASSAETGPNQPQHF	TGTGCCAGCAGCGCCGAGACAGGCCCCAATCAGCCCCAGCATTTT
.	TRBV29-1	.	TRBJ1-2	CSAERGVPNYGYTF	TGCAGTGCCGAACGGGGGGTCCCTAACTATGGCTACACCTTC
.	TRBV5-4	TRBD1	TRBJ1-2	CASSPAQGAMKDGYTF	TGTGCCAGCAGCCCGGCACAGGGGGCGATGAAGGATGGCTACACCTTC
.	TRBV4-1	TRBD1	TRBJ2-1	CASSRVGQNEQFF	TGCGCCAGCAGCCGAGTGGGACAGAATGAGCAGTTCTTC
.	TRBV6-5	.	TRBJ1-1	CASKTVGTEAFF	TGTGCCAGCAAGACGGTGGGGACTGAAGCTTTCTTT
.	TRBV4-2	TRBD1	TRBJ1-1	CASSRTGGNTEAFF	TGTGCCAGCAGCCGGACAGGGGGGAACACTGAAGCTTTCTTT
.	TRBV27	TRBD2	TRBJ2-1	CASSSSKFQRGESSYNEQFF	TGTGCCAGCAGTTCCTCCAAGTTCCAGCGGGGGGAGAGCTCCTACAATGAGCAGTTCTTC
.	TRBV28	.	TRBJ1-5	CASRITGKSQNQPQHF	TGTGCCAGCAGGATCACAGGGAAGAGCCAAAATCAGCCCCAGCATTTT
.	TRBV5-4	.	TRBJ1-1	CASSFKFRDNTEAFF	TGTGCCAGCAGCTTTAAGTTCAGAGACAACACTGAAGCTTTCTTT
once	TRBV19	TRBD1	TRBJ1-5	CASSPSGQGSNQPQHF	TGTGCCAGTAGTCCTTCCGGACAGGGAAGCAATCAGCCCCAGCATTTT
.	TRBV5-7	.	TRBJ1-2	CASSLVGVGYTF	TGTGCCAGCAGCTTGGTCGGGGTAGGCTACACCTTC
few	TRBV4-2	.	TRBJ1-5	CASSQGLKNQPQHF	TGTGCCAGCAGCCAAGGTCTGAAAAATCAGCCCCAGCATTTT
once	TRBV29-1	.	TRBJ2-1	CSVALGEQFF	TGCAGCGTTGCTCTAGGTGAGCAGTTCTTC
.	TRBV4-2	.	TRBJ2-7	CASSLGYSDRHYEQYF	TGTGCCAGCAGCCTGGGGTACAGCGATCGCCACTACGAGCAGTACTTC